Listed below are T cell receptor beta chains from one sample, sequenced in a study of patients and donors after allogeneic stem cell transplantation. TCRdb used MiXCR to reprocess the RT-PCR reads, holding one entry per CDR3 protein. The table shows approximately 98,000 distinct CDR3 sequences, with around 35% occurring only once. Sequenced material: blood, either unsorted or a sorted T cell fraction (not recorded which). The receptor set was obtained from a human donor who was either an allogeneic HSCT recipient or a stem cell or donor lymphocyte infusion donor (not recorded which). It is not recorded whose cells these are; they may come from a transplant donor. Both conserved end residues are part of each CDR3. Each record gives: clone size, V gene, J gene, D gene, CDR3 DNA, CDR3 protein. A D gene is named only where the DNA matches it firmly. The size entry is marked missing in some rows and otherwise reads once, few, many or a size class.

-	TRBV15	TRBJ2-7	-	TGTGCCACCAGCAGAGATATAAGCTACGAGCAGTACTTC	CATSRDISYEQYF
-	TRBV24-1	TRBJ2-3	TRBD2	TGTGCCACTGCGGCTAGCGGATTCACAGATACGCAGTATTTT	CATAASGFTDTQYF
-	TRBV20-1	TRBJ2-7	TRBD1	TGCAGTGGTCGGACAGGGGAGTCCTACGAGCAGTACTTC	CSGRTGESYEQYF
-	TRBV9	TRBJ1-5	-	TGTGCCAGCAGCGTATCTTCTGGAGATCAGCCCCAGCATTTT	CASSVSSGDQPQHF
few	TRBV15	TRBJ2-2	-	TGTGCCACCAGCAGAGATCGGTCCCCTATCGGGGAGCTGTTTTTT	CATSRDRSPIGELFF
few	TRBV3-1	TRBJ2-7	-	TGTGCCAGCAGCCAAGTCCCGGGCGAGGGGCAGAGCTCCTACGAGCAGTACTTC	CASSQVPGEGQSSYEQYF
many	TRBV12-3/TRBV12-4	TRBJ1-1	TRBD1	TGTGCCAGCACCCTGGGCACCAAAGGGGGCTACACTGAAGCTTTCTTT	CASTLGTKGGYTEAFF
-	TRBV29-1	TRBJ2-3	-	TGCAGCGTTGGGGGCCCCGGGCCGGCAGATACGCAGTATTTT	CSVGGPGPADTQYF
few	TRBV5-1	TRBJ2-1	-	TGCGCCAGCAGCTTGGCCGTAGTTGAGGCTGGGGACTACAATGAGCAGTTCTTC	CASSLAVVEAGDYNEQFF
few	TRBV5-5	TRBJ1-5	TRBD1	TGTGCCAGCAGCGCCCCGGGACAGCTCAATCAGCCCCAGCATTTT	CASSAPGQLNQPQHF
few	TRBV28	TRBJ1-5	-	TGTGCCAGCAGTCCCGGGTCTCGTGGGCGGCAGCCCCAGCATTTT	CASSPGSRGRQPQHF
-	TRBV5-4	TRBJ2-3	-	TGTGCCAGCAGCTCGTCCCAAGATACGCAGTATTTT	CASSSSQDTQYF
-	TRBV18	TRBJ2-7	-	TGTGCCAGCTCACCGGGTTCTTCGCGGACCTTCTACGAGCAGTACTTC	CASSPGSSRTFYEQYF
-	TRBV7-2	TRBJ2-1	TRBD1	TGTGCCAGCAGCGTCGGGACAGCCAATGAGCAGTTCTTC	CASSVGTANEQFF
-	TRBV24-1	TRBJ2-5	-	TGTGCCACCAGTGACCCCGGTGGGACCCAGTACTTC	CATSDPGGTQYF
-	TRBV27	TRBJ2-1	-	TGTGCCAGCAGTTTAAGGTCAACCCTCCCCAATGAGCAGTTCTTC	CASSLRSTLPNEQFF
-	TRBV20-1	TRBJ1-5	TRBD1	TGCAGTGCCCGGGACAGGAATCAGCCCCAGCATTTT	CSARDRNQPQHF
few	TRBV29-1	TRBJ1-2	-	TGCAGCGGTGACCTGACAGGATACGGAGGTGGCTACACCTTC	CSGDLTGYGGGYTF
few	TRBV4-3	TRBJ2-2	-	TGCGCCAGCAGCCAAGAAATGATTAGTATCACCGGGGAGCTGTTTTTT	CASSQEMISITGELFF
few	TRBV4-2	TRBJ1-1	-	TGTGCCAGCAGGTCGCGGGGTAGCACTGAAGCTTTCTTT	CASRSRGSTEAFF
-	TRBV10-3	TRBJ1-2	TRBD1	TGTGCCATCAGTGAGATGGCGGGACAGGGTAACTATGGCTACACCTTC	CAISEMAGQGNYGYTF
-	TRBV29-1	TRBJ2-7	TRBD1	TGCAGCATAAGCCGCGACAGGGGACGTACCTACGAGCAGTACTTC	CSISRDRGRTYEQYF
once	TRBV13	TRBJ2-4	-	TGTGCCAGCAGCACCTACAGGTCCCTAGCCAAAAACATTCAGTACTTC	CASSTYRSLAKNIQYF
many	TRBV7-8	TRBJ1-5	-	TGTGCCAGCAGCTTAGAGTCAGGGCGTCAGCCCCAGCATTTT	CASSLESGRQPQHF
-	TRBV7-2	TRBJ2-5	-	TGTGCCAGCAGCCACGAGGCAAAAAAAGAGACCCAGTACTTC	CASSHEAKKETQYF
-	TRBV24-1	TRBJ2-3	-	TGTGCCACCAGTGATTTGGACTCTCCAGGGGATACGCAGTATTTT	CATSDLDSPGDTQYF
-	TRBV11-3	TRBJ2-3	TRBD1	TGTGCCGTCCGGGACAGGGGGCGAACAGATACGCAGTATTTT	CAVRDRGRTDTQYF
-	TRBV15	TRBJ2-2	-	TGTGCCACCAGCAGAGAGGGGCAGGGTGGTGATTGGGAGCTGTTTTTT	CATSREGQGGDWELFF
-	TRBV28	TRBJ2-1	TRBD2	TGTGCCAGCAGTTTGGAAACTAGCGCGTACAATGAGCAGTTCTTC	CASSLETSAYNEQFF
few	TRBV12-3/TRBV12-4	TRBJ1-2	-	TGTGCCAGCAGTTTAGCGGGATGGAGGCTATATGGCTACACCTTC	CASSLAGWRLYGYTF
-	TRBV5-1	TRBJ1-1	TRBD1	TGCGCCAGCAGCTCGACAGGGTTGGGGAACACTGAAGCTTTCTTT	CASSSTGLGNTEAFF
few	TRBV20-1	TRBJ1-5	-	TGCAGTGCTAGATCCGAGTTAAGACCGGAGGGTAGCAATCAGCCCCAGCATTTT	CSARSELRPEGSNQPQHF
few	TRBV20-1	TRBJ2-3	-	TGCAGTGCTTACACAGATACGCAGTATTTT	CSAYTDTQYF
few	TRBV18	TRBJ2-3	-	TGTGCCAGCTCACCCCCCGGACTCACAGATACGCAGTATTTT	CASSPPGLTDTQYF
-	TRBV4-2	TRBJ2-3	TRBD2	TGTGCCAGCAGCCAACCGTCTAGCGGGAGAACAGATACGCAGTATTTT	CASSQPSSGRTDTQYF
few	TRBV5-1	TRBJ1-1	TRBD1	TGCGCCAGCAGCCTACTTCGACAGGGAAATACTGAAGCTTTCTTT	CASSLLRQGNTEAFF